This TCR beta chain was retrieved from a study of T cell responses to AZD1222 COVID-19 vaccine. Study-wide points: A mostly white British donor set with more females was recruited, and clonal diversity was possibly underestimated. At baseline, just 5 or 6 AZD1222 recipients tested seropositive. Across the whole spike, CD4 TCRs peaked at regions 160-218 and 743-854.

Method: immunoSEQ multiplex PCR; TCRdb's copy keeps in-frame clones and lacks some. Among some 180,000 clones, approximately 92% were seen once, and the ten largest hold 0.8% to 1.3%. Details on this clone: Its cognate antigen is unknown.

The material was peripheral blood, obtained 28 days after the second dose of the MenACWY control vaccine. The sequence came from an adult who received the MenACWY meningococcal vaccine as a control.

The CDR3, as DNA: TGTGCCTGGAACCTCGGACAGGTGAACACTGAAGCTTTCTTT. This translates into CAWNLGQVNTEAFF. The genes are TRBV30 and TRBJ1-1; TRBD1 agrees at 7 bases. Per germline, CDR1 GTSNPN and CDR2 SVGIG (reference sequence). V lost 4 bases to trimming and J lost 0 bases; unmatched junction nucleotides: 5. This CDR3 is 14 amino acids long. The entire variable domain, with the rest obtained from reference TRBV30 and TRBJ1-1, is as follows: SQTIHQWPATLVQPVGSPLSLECTVEGTSNPNLYWYRQAAGRGLQLLFYSVGIGQISSEVPQNLSASRPQDRQFILSSKKLLLSDSGFYLCAWNLGQVNTEAFFGQGTRLTVV.